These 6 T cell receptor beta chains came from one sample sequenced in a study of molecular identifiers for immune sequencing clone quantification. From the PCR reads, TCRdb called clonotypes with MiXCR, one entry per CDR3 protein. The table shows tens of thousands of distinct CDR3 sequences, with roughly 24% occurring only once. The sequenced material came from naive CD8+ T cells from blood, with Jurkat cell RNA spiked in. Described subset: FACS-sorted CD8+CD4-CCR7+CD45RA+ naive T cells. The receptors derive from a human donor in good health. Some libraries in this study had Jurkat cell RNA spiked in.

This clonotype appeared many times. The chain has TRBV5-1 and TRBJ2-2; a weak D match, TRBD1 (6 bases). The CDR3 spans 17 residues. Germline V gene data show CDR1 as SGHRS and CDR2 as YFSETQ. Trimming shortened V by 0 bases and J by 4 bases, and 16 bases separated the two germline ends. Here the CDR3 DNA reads TGCGCCAGCAGCTTGGAAAACAGGGACGATAGCACCGGGGAGCTGTTTTTT. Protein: CASSLENRDDSTGELFF.

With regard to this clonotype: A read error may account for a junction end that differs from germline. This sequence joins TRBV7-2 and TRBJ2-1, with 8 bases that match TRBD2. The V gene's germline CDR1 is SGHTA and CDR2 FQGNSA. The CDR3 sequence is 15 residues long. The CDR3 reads CASRPLAGHANGQFF. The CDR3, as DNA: TGTGCCAGCCGCCCATTAGCGGGACACGCCAATGGGCAGTTCTTC.

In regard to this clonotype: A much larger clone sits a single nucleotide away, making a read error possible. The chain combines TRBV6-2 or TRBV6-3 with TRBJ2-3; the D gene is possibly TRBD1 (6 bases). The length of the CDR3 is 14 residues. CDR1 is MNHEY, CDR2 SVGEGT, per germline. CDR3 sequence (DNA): TGTGCCAGCGAGAGGCAGGGGAGCACAGATGCGCAGTATTTT. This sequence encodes CASERQGSTDAQYF.

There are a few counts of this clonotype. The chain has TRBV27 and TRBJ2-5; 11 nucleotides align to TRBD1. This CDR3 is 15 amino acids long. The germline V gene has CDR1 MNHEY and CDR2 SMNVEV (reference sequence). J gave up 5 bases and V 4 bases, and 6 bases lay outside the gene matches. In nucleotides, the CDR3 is TGTGCCAGCAGTTCCCGGACAGGGGGCCTGGAGACCCAGTACTTC. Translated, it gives CASSSRTGGLETQYF.

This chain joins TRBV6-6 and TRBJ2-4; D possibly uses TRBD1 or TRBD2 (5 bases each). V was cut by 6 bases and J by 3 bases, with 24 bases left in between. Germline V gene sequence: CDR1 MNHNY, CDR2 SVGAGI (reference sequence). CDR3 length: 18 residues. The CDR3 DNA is TGTGCCAGCAGGTACCCCCCTGGTAGGGACGTCGACAAAAACATTCAGTACTTC. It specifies CASRYPPGRDVDKNIQYF.

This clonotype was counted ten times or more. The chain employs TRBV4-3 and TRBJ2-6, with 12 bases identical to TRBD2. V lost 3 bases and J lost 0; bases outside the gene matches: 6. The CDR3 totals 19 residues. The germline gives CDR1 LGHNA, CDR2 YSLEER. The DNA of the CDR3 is TGCGCCAGCAGCCAGGGACTAGCGGGCCTTAGCTCTGGGGCCAACGTCCTGACTTTC. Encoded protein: CASSQGLAGLSSGANVLTF.